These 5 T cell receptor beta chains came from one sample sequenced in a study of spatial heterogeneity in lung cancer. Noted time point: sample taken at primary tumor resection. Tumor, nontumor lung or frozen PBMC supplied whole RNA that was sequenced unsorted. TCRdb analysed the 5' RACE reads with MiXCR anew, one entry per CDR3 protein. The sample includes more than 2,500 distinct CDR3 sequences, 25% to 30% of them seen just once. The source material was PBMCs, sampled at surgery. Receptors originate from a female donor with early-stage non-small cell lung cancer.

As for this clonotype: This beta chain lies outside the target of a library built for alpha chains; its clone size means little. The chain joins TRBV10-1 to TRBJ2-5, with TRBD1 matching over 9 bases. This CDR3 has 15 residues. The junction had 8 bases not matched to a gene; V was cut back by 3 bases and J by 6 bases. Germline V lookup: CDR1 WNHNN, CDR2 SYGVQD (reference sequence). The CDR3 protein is CASSESTGGVKTQYF. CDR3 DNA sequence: TGCGCCAGCAGTGAAAGTACAGGGGGCGTTAAGACCCAGTACTTC.

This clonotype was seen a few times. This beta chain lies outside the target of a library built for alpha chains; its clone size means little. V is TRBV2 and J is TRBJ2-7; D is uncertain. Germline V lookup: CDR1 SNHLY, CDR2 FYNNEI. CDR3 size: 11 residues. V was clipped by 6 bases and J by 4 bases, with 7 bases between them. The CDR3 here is CASSSYYEQYV. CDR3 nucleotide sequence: TGTGCCAGCAGCTCTTATTACGAGCAGTACGTC.

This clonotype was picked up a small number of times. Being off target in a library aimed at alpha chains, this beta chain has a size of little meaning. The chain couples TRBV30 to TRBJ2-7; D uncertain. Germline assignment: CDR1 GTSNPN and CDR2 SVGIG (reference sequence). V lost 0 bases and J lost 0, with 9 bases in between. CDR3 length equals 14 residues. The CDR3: CAWSVLASSYEQYF. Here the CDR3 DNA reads TGTGCCTGGAGTGTACTGGCAAGCTCCTACGAGCAGTACTTC. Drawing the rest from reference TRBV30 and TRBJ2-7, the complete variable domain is SQTIHQWPATLVQPVGSPLSLECTVEGTSNPNLYWYRQAAGRGLQLLFYSVGIGQISSEVPQNLSASRPQDRQFILSSKKLLLSDSGFYLCAWSVLASSYEQYFGPGTRLTVT.

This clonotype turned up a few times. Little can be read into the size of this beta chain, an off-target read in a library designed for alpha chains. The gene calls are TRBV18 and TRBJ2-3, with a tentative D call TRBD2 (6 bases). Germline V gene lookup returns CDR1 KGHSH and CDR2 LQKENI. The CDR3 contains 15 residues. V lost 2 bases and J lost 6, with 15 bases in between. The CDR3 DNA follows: TGTGCCAGCTCACCATCCCCGGGACTCCGGGATACGCAGTATTTT. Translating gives CASSPSPGLRDTQYF.

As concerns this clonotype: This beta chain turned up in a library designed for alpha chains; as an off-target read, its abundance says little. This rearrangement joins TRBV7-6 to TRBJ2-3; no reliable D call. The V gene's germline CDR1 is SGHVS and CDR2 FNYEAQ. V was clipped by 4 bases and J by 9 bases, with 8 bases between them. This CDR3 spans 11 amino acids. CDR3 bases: TGTGCCAGCAGCTCCGGTTTGACGCAGTATTTT. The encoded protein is CASSSGLTQYF.